The source of this T cell receptor (beta chain) is a study of regulatory T cells in long-lasting Graves disease. Trimming took off 8 bases at V and 3 bases at J, with 12 bases between the two ends. In germline, CDR1 is MDHEN, CDR2 SYDVKM. The CDR3 is 13 amino acids. Study-wide findings and caveats: Authors noted too few samples as a limitation.

The time point: persistent/refractory GD, antithyroid drugs over 5 years with positive TRAb. Preparation of the TCR library used RNA extracted from PBMCs. In this sample, this clonotype turned up many times. Its antigen is unknown. Assembly of TCR beta libraries relied on iRepertoire HTBI primers together with Arm-PCR of CDR3 regions. TCRdb re-called the multiplex PCR reads through MiXCR, storing one row per CDR3 protein. The data hold roughly 360,000 distinct CDR3 sequences, with approximately 23% observed a single time. The TCR comes from a woman aged 40-49 years with Graves disease. The sample in question was peripheral blood mononuclear cells (PBMCs), obtained when the disease was refractory, from a patient treated with antithyroid drugs. This chain links TRBV28 with TRBJ2-3; D is possibly TRBD2 (5 bases). The CDR3 bases are TGTGCCAGCCGCGGGCAGCCGACAGATACGCAGTATTTT. It translates to CASRGQPTDTQYF.